The 6 T cell receptor beta chains in this list originate from one sample, sequenced in a study of T-cell reconstitution after alpha-beta-depleted transplantation in children. Unique molecular identifiers were incorporated when the TCRbeta library was constructed. TCRdb independently ran MiXCR on the PCR reads; one entry per CDR3 protein. The sample includes hundreds of thousands of distinct CDR3 sequences, around 12% of them seen just once. Here the sequenced sample was PBMCs from the stem cell graft donor, taken from the stem cell graft. Receptor source: a human donor who donated a stem cell graft to a child with acute lymphoblastic leukemia.

This chain uses TRBV20-1 with TRBJ2-5; the D gene is possibly TRBD1 (5 bases). This CDR3 is built from 13 residues. V gave up 5 bases and J gave up 4 bases, with 14 bases separating them. Germline CDR1 and CDR2: DFQATT and SNEGSKA (reference sequence). CDR3 nucleotide sequence: TGCAGTGCTTACGCCTCAGGGCGAGAGACCCAGTACTTC. It translates to CSAYASGRETQYF.

Ten or more counts support this clonotype. V and J are TRBV5-1 and TRBJ2-7, with TRBD1 as a possible D gene (6 bases). This CDR3 is built from 13 residues. Trimming cost V 7 bases and J 3 bases, with 14 bases left between them. CDR1 and CDR2 (germline): SGHRS, YFSETQ. DNA for the CDR3: TGCGCCAGCTCTGGACAGAGTTACTACGAGCAGTACTTC. This encodes CASSGQSYYEQYF.

Many counts were recorded for this clonotype. V and J are TRBV7-8 and TRBJ2-1, with D tentatively TRBD2 (6 bases). There are 14 residues in the CDR3. Germline V CDR1 and CDR2: SGHVS, FQNEAQ. Trimming left V 1 base short and J 9 bases short, with 13 bases between. CDR3 sequence: CASSLGAGGSEQFF. The CDR3 DNA follows: TGTGCCAGCAGCTTAGGGGCAGGAGGGAGTGAGCAGTTCTTC.

This clonotype was seen repeatedly, ten times or more. The chain has TRBV12-3 or TRBV12-4 and TRBJ2-1; the D is unclear. This CDR3 contains 14 residues. V was trimmed by 3 bases and J by 1 base, leaving 7 bases between them. This CDR3 is CASSFWDSYNEQFF. CDR3 DNA sequence: TGTGCCAGCAGTTTTTGGGATTCCTACAATGAGCAGTTCTTC.

This clonotype was found many times. The chain uses TRBV27 and TRBJ2-1; D tentatively fits TRBD1 or TRBD2 (5 bases each). V shed 8 bases and J shed 12 bases, with 20 bases lying between them. The CDR3 runs to 13 residues. Germline V gene lookup returns CDR1 MNHEY and CDR2 SMNVEV (reference sequence). CDR3 sequence: CASSPGQGPRQFF. Written as DNA, the CDR3 is TGTGCCAGCTCCCCCGGGCAGGGACCGAGGCAGTTCTTC.

This clonotype was detected many times. This chain connects TRBV7-2 to TRBJ1-1; D possibly corresponds to TRBD1 (5 bases). Looked up from germline, CDR1 is SGHTA and CDR2 is FQGNSA. The length of the CDR3 is 14 residues. V was cut by 3 bases and J by 0 bases, with 8 bases left in between. CDR3 in DNA: TGTGCCAGCAGCTTCAAGACAGTGAACACTGAAGCTTTCTTT. Translation gives CASSFKTVNTEAFF.